These 3 T cell receptor beta chains originate from one sample sequenced in a study of vaccination and CD4 T cells after COVID-19. Antigens for these TCRs are unknown. Described treatment: roughly 10-day PBMC culture with coronavirus spike peptide pools or control peptides (ViraFEST assay). Sequenced with the Oncomine TCR Beta short-read assay was DNA taken from cultured CD4+ T cells. TCRdb re-analysed the PCR reads in MiXCR, keeping a single row per CDR3 protein. The sample contains roughly 16,000 distinct CDR3 sequences, 70% to 80% of which appear only once. Sequenced material: CD4+ T cells from blood, cultured in vitro. The receptors shown here come from a human donor who had recovered from COVID-19.

The chain carries TRBV11-1 and TRBJ2-1; D perhaps matches TRBD2 (6 bases). The germline V gene has CDR1 SGHAT and CDR2 FQDESV (reference sequence). V was trimmed by 1 base and J by 1 base, leaving 8 bases between them. The CDR3 is 15 amino acids. The chain's CDR3 is CASSLGRESYNEQFF. The CDR3 nucleotides are TGTGCCAGCAGCTTAGGGAGGGAGTCCTACAATGAGCAGTTCTTC.

The chain combines TRBV6-1 with TRBJ1-1; D not resolved. Germline-derived CDR1 and CDR2 are MNHNS and SASEGT. The CDR3 covers 13 residues. Trimming took off 7 bases at V and 1 base at J, with 10 bases between the two ends. CDR3 sequence (DNA): TGTGCCAGCACCGCCGTGAGGAACACTGAAGCTTTCTTT. Translated: CASTAVRNTEAFF.

The chain links TRBV28 to TRBJ1-2, with D possibly being TRBD1 (6 bases). The CDR3 sequence is 13 residues long. Trimming pared 10 bases from V and 7 bases from J, leaving 19 bases between. Germline CDR1 is MDHEN and CDR2 is SYDVKM. In nucleotides, the CDR3 is TGTGCCACTTTTTACCCAGGGGTCGGTGGCTACACCTTC. Its protein product is CATFYPGVGGYTF.